This T cell receptor (beta chain) emerged from a study of T cell responses to AZD1222 COVID-19 vaccine. Regarding the study as a whole: Seropositive AZD1222 recipients at baseline numbered only 6 or 7. Spike was spanned by vaccine-associated CD4 TCRs, with dominance at 160-218 and 743-854. It was only after the peak T cell response that any repertoires were sampled. Unmutated variant regions are reportedly targeted by nearly half of spike-specific TCRs.

Concerning this clone itself: Antigen specificity is unknown.

Trimming cost V 6 bases and J 2 bases, with 13 bases left between them. This CDR3 has 15 amino acids. The V gene's germline CDR1 is SGHTA and CDR2 FQGNSA. TCRdb's copy holds only in-frame clones and misses some; the assay was immunoSEQ multiplex PCR. The repertoire holds about 120,000 clones, 70% to 90% seen once, with 2.5% to 3.5% in the top ten. This clonotype originated in an adult in good health. Specimen: peripheral blood, collected on day 0 of AZD1222 vaccination. V and J are TRBV7-2 and TRBJ1-4; D gene uncertain. In nucleotides, the CDR3 is TGTGCCAGCAGTGTAGCGGGGTCTACTAATGAAAAACTGTTTTTT. The encoded protein is CASSVAGSTNEKLFF.